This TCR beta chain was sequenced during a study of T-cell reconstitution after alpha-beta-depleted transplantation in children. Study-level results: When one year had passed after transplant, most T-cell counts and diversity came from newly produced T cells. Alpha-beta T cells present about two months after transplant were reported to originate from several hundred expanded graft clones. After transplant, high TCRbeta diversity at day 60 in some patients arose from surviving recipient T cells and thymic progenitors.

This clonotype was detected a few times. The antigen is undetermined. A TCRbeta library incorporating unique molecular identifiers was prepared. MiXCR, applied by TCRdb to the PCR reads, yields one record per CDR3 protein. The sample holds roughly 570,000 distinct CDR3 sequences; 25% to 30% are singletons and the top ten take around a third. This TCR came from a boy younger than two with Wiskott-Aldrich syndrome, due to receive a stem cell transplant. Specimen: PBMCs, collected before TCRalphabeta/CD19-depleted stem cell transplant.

CDR3 coding DNA: TGCAGCGGGTCGGCTGGAGAGTGGGAGACCCAGTACTTC. Amino acids: CSGSAGEWETQYF. V and J are TRBV29-1 and TRBJ2-5, with no clear D. CDR1 SQVTM and CDR2 ANQGSEA come from the germline V gene. The germline V and J ends were trimmed by 7 bases and 5 bases, with 17 bases remaining between them. The CDR3 is made up of 13 amino acids.